Presented here are 26 T cell receptor beta chains from one specimen sequenced in a study of blood T cell repertoires in COVID-19. Method: immunoSEQ multiplex PCR; TCRdb's copy keeps in-frame clones and lacks some. The sample has about 130,000 clones, 84% seen once. The source material was peripheral blood. The receptors shown here come from a human donor in a cohort sampled during active COVID-19.

The J gene is TRBJ1-2, the V gene TRBV2, with TRBD1 as a possible D gene (5 bases). V was cut by 5 bases and J by 8 bases, with 12 bases left in between. Germline V gene lookup returns CDR1 SNHLY and CDR2 FYNNEI. The CDR3 contains 12 residues. CDR3 sequence reads: CASSPLGHGYTF. Written as DNA, the CDR3 is TGTGCCAGCAGTCCCCTCGGACACGGCTACACCTTC.

V gene TRBV10-3 combines with J gene TRBJ1-1; 8 nucleotides align to TRBD1. This CDR3 has 14 amino acids. From germline, CDR1 is ENHRY and CDR2 SYGVKD. The ends lost 6 bases at V and 3 bases at J; junction bases unmatched: 6. The CDR3 here is CAISPQGADTEAFF. DNA for the CDR3: TGTGCCATCAGCCCCCAGGGGGCGGACACTGAAGCTTTCTTT.

The rearrangement links TRBV7-2 to TRBJ2-2, with TRBD1 identical over 7 bases. Germline CDR1 and CDR2: SGHTA and FQGNSA. The CDR3 sequence is 16 residues long. J gave up 5 bases and V 2 bases, and 8 bases lay outside the gene matches. CDR3 in DNA: TGTGCCAGCAGCTTACAGGGCAGGGGGATTACCGGGGAGCTGTTTTTT. This sequence encodes CASSLQGRGITGELFF.

This clone appeared a few times. The chain combines TRBV6-4 with TRBJ2-2; 7 bases agree with TRBD1. The CDR3 loop spans 14 amino acids. The trim removed 6 bases at V and 2 bases at J, leaving 3 bases unmatched. Germline loops: CDR1 MRHNA, CDR2 SNTAGT. The CDR3: CASRQGINTGELFF. DNA for the CDR3: TGTGCCAGCAGACAGGGGATAAACACCGGGGAGCTGTTTTTT.

CDR3: CASSFDRADQGYTF. In nucleotides, the CDR3 is TGCGCCAGCAGCTTTGACAGGGCAGACCAGGGCTACACCTTC. V and J are TRBV5-1 and TRBJ1-2; 7 bases are shared with TRBD1. The germline V gene encodes CDR1 SGHRS and CDR2 YFSETQ. V gave up 2 bases and J gave up 8 bases; unmatched junction bases: 9. There are 14 residues in the CDR3.

This chain joins TRBV9 and TRBJ1-1; TRBD1 might be the D (5 bases). V was trimmed by 0 bases and J by 1 base, leaving 10 bases between them. The CDR3 sequence is 15 residues long. Germline V gives CDR1 SGDLS, CDR2 YYNGEE. In DNA, the CDR3 is TGTGCCAGCAGCGTAGCGGGGGATCCGAACACTGAAGCTTTCTTT. Amino acid sequence: CASSVAGDPNTEAFF.

This rearrangement joins TRBV7-2 to TRBJ2-2, with D perhaps matching TRBD1 (7 bases). Germline V gene lookup returns CDR1 SGHTA and CDR2 FQGNSA. This CDR3 contains 14 residues. V shed 8 bases and J shed 7 bases, with 17 bases lying between them. CDR3 sequence: CASRRGAGVGELFF. As DNA, the CDR3 is TGTGCCAGCCGCAGGGGGGCCGGAGTCGGGGAGCTGTTTTTT.

The V call is TRBV3-1 (or the pseudogene TRBV3-2), the J call TRBJ2-7; perhaps TRBD2 as D (7 bases). V lost 3 bases and J lost 4, with 13 bases in between. This CDR3 has 14 residues. CDR1 and CDR2 from the germline V gene are LGHDT and YNNKEL (reference sequence). The CDR3 loop is CASSQRGGRYEQYF. The CDR3 coding sequence is TGTGCCAGCAGCCAGAGGGGGGGAAGATACGAGCAGTACTTC.

The chain carries TRBV6-5 and TRBJ2-1, with 8 bases aligning to TRBD1. CDR3 length: 13 residues. V was clipped by 5 bases and J by 12 bases; unmatched bases: 9. In germline, CDR1 is MNHEY, CDR2 SVGAGI. DNA of the CDR3: TGTGCCAGCAGTATTGGGACAGGAGGGTTGCAGTTCTTC. Translating it yields CASSIGTGGLQFF.

The rearrangement uses TRBV7-3 and TRBJ2-5, with 8 positions matching TRBD2. The CDR3 totals 13 residues. After removal of 8 bases from V and 4 bases from J, the junction contained 6 bases not matched to a gene. CDR1 SGHTA and CDR2 FQGTGA come from the germline V gene. The CDR3 nucleotides read TGTGCCAGCTCCCTGGGACTAGGAGAGACCCAGTACTTC. It encodes CASSLGLGETQYF.

V gene TRBV19 combines with J gene TRBJ2-3; maybe TRBD2 (5 bases). Germline loops: CDR1 LNHDA, CDR2 SQIVND (reference sequence). The CDR3 has 11 amino acids. The V end was cut by 7 bases, the J end by 3 bases, with 5 bases between. CDR3 DNA sequence: TGTGCCAGTACGGGGACAGATACGCAGTATTTT. This sequence encodes CASTGTDTQYF.

This clone was detected only once. This chain connects TRBV7-6 to TRBJ2-3; D unresolved. Germline V lookup: CDR1 SGHVS, CDR2 FNYEAQ. The germline V and J ends were trimmed by 1 base and 0 bases, with 5 bases remaining between them. The CDR3 has 14 amino acids. Here the CDR3 DNA reads TGTGCCAGCAGCTTAGAGCAAAGCACAGATACGCAGTATTTT. As protein: CASSLEQSTDTQYF.

The genes are TRBV2 and TRBJ2-6, with 8 bases that match TRBD1. CDR1 and CDR2 (germline): SNHLY, FYNNEI. This CDR3 is built from 15 residues. Unmatched junction bases numbered 6, after V lost 4 bases and J lost 7 bases. The CDR3 region is CASSGMDRAANVLTF. The CDR3 DNA follows: TGTGCCAGCAGTGGGATGGACAGGGCTGCCAACGTCCTGACTTTC.

In this sample, this clone turned up a few times. V is TRBV28 and J is TRBJ1-5; 7 nucleotides match TRBD1. V was pared by 7 bases and J by 7 bases, with 10 bases of the junction left unmatched. CDR1 is MDHEN and CDR2 is SYDVKM in the germline V gene. The CDR3 sequence is 14 residues long. The CDR3 protein is CASKQGTSAQPQHF. The CDR3 DNA reads as TGTGCCAGCAAACAGGGGACTTCAGCACAGCCCCAGCATTTT. Full variable domain (missing parts from reference TRBV28 and TRBJ1-5): DVKVTQSSRYLVKRTGEKVFLECVQDMDHENMFWYRQDPGLGLRLIYFSYDVKMKEKGDIPEGYSVSREKKERFSLILESASTNQTSMYLCASKQGTSAQPQHFGDGTRLSIL.

This clone was found a few times. The chain has TRBV5-8 and TRBJ2-5; weak D call: TRBD1 (6 bases). The CDR3 sequence is 16 residues long. The V and J ends lost 4 bases and 0 bases respectively, with 16 bases between them. Germline CDR1 is SGHTS and CDR2 is YDEGEE. The CDR3 here is CASSRSRQAYQETQYF. In DNA form, the CDR3 reads TGTGCCAGCAGCCGGTCACGACAGGCGTACCAAGAGACCCAGTACTTC.

The chain is built from TRBV18 and TRBJ2-3, with TRBD2 matching 8 bases. V lost 0 bases, J lost 10 bases, and 9 bases stayed unmatched. The germline gives CDR1 KGHSH, CDR2 LQKENI. The CDR3 consists of 15 residues. The CDR3 is CASSPPRATSGPQYF. The CDR3 nucleotides are TGTGCCAGCTCACCACCCCGGGCTACTAGCGGCCCGCAGTATTTT. Combining the CDR3 with reference TRBV18 and TRBJ2-3 gives the whole variable domain NAGVMQNPRHLVRRRGQEARLRCSPMKGHSHVYWYRQLPEEGLKFMVYLQKENIIDESGMPKERFSAEFPKEGPSILRIQQVVRGDSAAYFCASSPPRATSGPQYFGPGTRLTVL.

The sample holds a few counts of this clone. The CDR3 protein is CASSFAGNTEAFF. DNA for the CDR3: TGCGCCAGCAGCTTCGCAGGGAACACTGAAGCTTTCTTT. V usage is TRBV5-1 and J usage is TRBJ1-1, with unresolved D. Trimming pared 2 bases from V and 1 base from J, leaving 6 bases between. This CDR3 region has 13 residues. The germline V gene encodes CDR1 SGHRS and CDR2 YFSETQ.

The rearrangement links TRBV30 to TRBJ1-2; weak D call: TRBD1 (6 bases). CDR1 and CDR2 from the germline V gene are GTSNPN and SVGIG (reference sequence). This CDR3 has 15 residues. V dropped 4 bases and J dropped 6 bases, with 21 bases sitting between them. In nucleotides, the CDR3 is TGTGCCTGGACCTACCACGGACCGGGACAACATGGCTACACCTTC. Translating gives CAWTYHGPGQHGYTF.

V is TRBV4-2 and J is TRBJ1-3; the D is unclear. The CDR3 has 15 residues. The V gene's germline CDR1 is LGHNA and CDR2 YNFKEQ. V lost 1 base and J lost 2, with 9 bases in between. The CDR3 reads CASSQVNAAGNTIYF. In nucleotides, the CDR3 is TGTGCCAGCAGCCAAGTTAACGCAGCTGGAAACACCATATATTTT.

The chain is built from TRBV2 and TRBJ2-1; no clear D. Trimming took off 2 bases at V and 4 bases at J, with 6 bases between the two ends. The germline V gene encodes CDR1 SNHLY and CDR2 FYNNEI. CDR3 length: 13 amino acids. The CDR3 protein is CASSEPSYNEQFF. CDR3 bases: TGTGCCAGCAGTGAACCCAGTTACAATGAGCAGTTCTTC.

The chain has TRBV11-2 and TRBJ2-2, with 9 nucleotides matching TRBD2. V lost 4 bases to trimming and J lost 7 bases; unmatched junction nucleotides: 10. The CDR3 extends over 16 amino acids. The germline CDR1 and CDR2 sequences are SGHAT and FQNNGV. The DNA of the CDR3 is TGTGCCAGCAGCTCAAATCCTGGACTAGCGCACGGGGAGCTGTTTTTT. This codes for CASSSNPGLAHGELFF.

The V gene is TRBV5-5, the J gene TRBJ2-7, with D tentatively TRBD2 (6 bases). The CDR3 loop spans 15 amino acids. V was trimmed by 0 bases and J by 1 base, leaving 11 bases between them. Germline V gives CDR1 SGHKS, CDR2 YYEKEE (reference sequence). The CDR3: CASSLDAGQSYEQYF. For the CDR3, the DNA is TGTGCCAGCAGCTTGGATGCGGGGCAGTCCTACGAGCAGTACTTC.

This clone was seen a handful of times. This chain connects TRBV19 to TRBJ1-4; D not certain. Per the germline V gene, CDR1 is LNHDA and CDR2 is SQIVND (reference sequence). Deletions cut 1 base from V and 8 bases from J, with 8 bases between. The CDR3 totals 13 residues. The CDR3 loop reads CASSIGGYEKLFF. As DNA, the CDR3 is TGTGCCAGTAGTATAGGAGGATACGAAAAACTGTTTTTT.

The chain carries TRBV7-2 and TRBJ1-5; no definite D call. Trimming removed 1 base from V and 11 bases from J, with 9 bases in between. Germline CDR1 SGHTA, CDR2 FQGNSA. The CDR3 is 12 residues long. CDR3 sequence (DNA): TGTGCCAGCAGCTTAGAGGATGGAGCCCAGCATTTT. Residues: CASSLEDGAQHF.

The rearrangement uses TRBV5-4 and TRBJ2-5; D not certain. The V end was cut by 3 bases, the J end by 2 bases, with 11 bases between. Per the germline V gene, CDR1 is SGHNT and CDR2 is YYREEE (reference sequence). CDR3 length equals 14 residues. The chain's CDR3 is CASSSVGSQETQYF. CDR3 DNA: TGTGCCAGCAGCTCGGTGGGCAGTCAAGAGACCCAGTACTTC. Supplemented by reference TRBV5-4 and TRBJ2-5, the full variable domain reads ETGVTQSPTHLIKTRGQQVTLRCSSQSGHNTVSWYQQALGQGPQFIFQYYREEENGRGNFPPRFSGLQFPNYSSELNVNALELDDSALYLCASSSVGSQETQYFGPGTRLLVL.

The chain has TRBV11-3 and TRBJ2-5; TRBD1 is a possible D gene (6 bases). The germline CDR1 and CDR2 sequences are SGHNT and YENEEA. The CDR3 is made up of 13 amino acids. V was cut by 2 bases and J by 3 bases, with 7 bases left in between. The CDR3 reads CASSLQGKETQYF. The DNA for the CDR3 is TGTGCCAGCAGCTTACAGGGGAAAGAGACCCAGTACTTC.